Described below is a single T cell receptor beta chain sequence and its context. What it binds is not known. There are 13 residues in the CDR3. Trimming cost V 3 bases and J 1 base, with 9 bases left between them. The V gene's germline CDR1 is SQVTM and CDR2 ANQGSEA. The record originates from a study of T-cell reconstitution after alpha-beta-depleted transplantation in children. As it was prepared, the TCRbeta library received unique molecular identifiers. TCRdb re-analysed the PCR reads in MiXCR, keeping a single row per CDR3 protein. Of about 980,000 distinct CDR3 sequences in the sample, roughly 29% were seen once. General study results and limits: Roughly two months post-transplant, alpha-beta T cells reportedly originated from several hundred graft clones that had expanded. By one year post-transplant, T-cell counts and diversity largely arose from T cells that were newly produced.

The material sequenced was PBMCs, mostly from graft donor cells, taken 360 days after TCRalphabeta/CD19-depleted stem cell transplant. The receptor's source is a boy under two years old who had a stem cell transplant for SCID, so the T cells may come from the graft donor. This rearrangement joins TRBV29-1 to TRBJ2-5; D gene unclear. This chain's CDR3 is CSVDEFAQETQYF. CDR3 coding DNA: TGCAGCGTTGATGAGTTTGCCCAAGAGACCCAGTACTTC.